This TCR beta chain was sequenced during a study of OX40 agonist ivuxolimab in advanced cancers. Study-level findings and limits: Certain nonresponders additionally had low normalized T-cell clonal expansion.

Profiling relied on immunoSEQ multiplex PCR, and the TCRdb table lists in-frame clones only, not all of them. Of roughly 75,000 clones listed, over 70% are singletons. This CDR3 spans 14 amino acids. V trimming: 5 bases; J trimming: 3 bases; junction bases outside the gene matches: 2. Germline V lookup: CDR1 SEHNR, CDR2 FQNEAQ (reference sequence). With respect to this clone: Its antigen is undetermined.

The sequencing used CD4+ or CD8+ T cells sorted from blood, collected in a trial of the OX40 agonist ivuxolimab. The rearrangement joins TRBV7-9 to TRBJ2-5; 11 bases map to TRBD1. The receptor's source is an adult with an advanced solid tumor such as melanoma, head and neck, liver or kidney cancer. CDR3 bases: TGTGCCAGCAGCCGGACAGGGGGCGAAGAGACCCAGTACTTC. This translates into CASSRTGGEETQYF.